The sequence of this TCR beta chain was determined in a study of T cell changes during pregnancy in multiple sclerosis. The assay was immunoSEQ multiplex PCR, and TCRdb's table has in-frame clones only and misses some. The sample lists fewer than 70,000 clones; around 94% were seen once. The germline CDR1 and CDR2 sequences are SGHAT and FQNNGV. Trimming took 6 bases from V and 9 from J; bases not matched to a gene: 19. The CDR3 loop spans 17 amino acids. The chain combines TRBV11-2 with TRBJ1-1; TRBD1 agrees at 10 bases. This specimen was CD8+ T cells from peripheral blood mononuclear cells, taken in the third trimester of pregnancy. The sequence came from a female donor in good health, enrolled as a control in a pregnancy study. This chain's CDR3 is CASSFGTGVGSETQAFF. The CDR3 DNA is TGTGCCAGCAGTTTCGGGACAGGGGTCGGTTCGGAGACTCAAGCTTTCTTT.